The 20 T cell receptor beta chains below were found in one sample sequenced in a study of T cell repertoires in cytomegalovirus infection. TCRdb reprocessed the reads with MiXCR, giving one entry per CDR3 protein. Among more than 400,000 distinct CDR3 sequences listed, about 25% were seen once. The sequenced sample was PBMCs. The origin of the receptors is a human donor in good health (CMV status not recorded). Some clones in this sample may be carry-over from other donors' samples.

The chain carries TRBV7-9 and TRBJ1-2; TRBD1 might be the D (6 bases). Trimming cost V 3 bases and J 8 bases, with 22 bases left between them. Germline values: CDR1 SEHNR, CDR2 FQNEAQ (reference sequence). This CDR3 region has 16 residues. Here the CDR3 DNA reads TGTGCCAGCAGCTTGAAGACCGGGACAACCGTGGGCGGCTACACCTTC. It is translated as CASSLKTGTTVGGYTF. Full variable domain (remainder filled in from reference TRBV7-9 and TRBJ1-2): DTGVSQNPRHKITKRGQNVTFRCDPISEHNRLYWYRQTLGQGPEFLTYFQNEAQLEKSRLLSDRFSAERPKGSFSTLEIQRTEQGDSAMYLCASSLKTGTTVGGYTFGSGTRLTVV.

This clonotype was recorded a few times. V and J are TRBV4-1 and TRBJ2-1, with 13 bases aligning to TRBD2. The germline V gene has CDR1 MGHRA and CDR2 YSYEKL. CDR3 length: 16 amino acids. With 2 bases clipped from V and 6 bases from J, the junction kept 4 bases outside the gene matches. In nucleotides, the CDR3 is TGCGCCAGCAGCCAACCGAGGACTAGCGGGAGCAATGAGCAGTTCTTC. This gives the protein CASSQPRTSGSNEQFF.

The chain carries TRBV20-1 and TRBJ2-3; D gene unclear. V gave up 5 bases and J gave up 2 bases, with 11 bases separating them. The germline gives CDR1 DFQATT, CDR2 SNEGSKA (reference sequence). This CDR3 spans 13 amino acids. The CDR3 is CSAFGSPTDTQYF. The DNA for the CDR3 is TGCAGTGCTTTTGGGTCACCCACAGATACGCAGTATTTT.

This clonotype was counted once. The V call is TRBV6-1, the J call TRBJ2-1; D is unresolved. Looked up from germline, CDR1 is MNHNS and CDR2 is SASEGT. The CDR3 runs 11 residues. Trimming cost V 2 bases and J 11 bases, with 7 bases left between them. The CDR3, as DNA: TGTGCCAGCAGTGAACTCCCACAGCAGTTCTTC. Amino acid sequence: CASSELPQQFF.

The rearrangement links TRBV20-1 to TRBJ2-3; possibly TRBD2 for D (5 bases). V dropped 3 bases and J dropped 8 bases, with 24 bases sitting between them. The CDR3 runs 16 residues. Germline lookup yields CDR1 DFQATT and CDR2 SNEGSKA (reference sequence). CDR3 DNA: TGCAGTGCTAGCCCCCCGGAGGCCGCCCGGATTGGTACGCAGTATTTT. This translates into CSASPPEAARIGTQYF.

This clonotype was detected ten times or more. This rearrangement joins TRBV7-2 to TRBJ1-2, with TRBD1 as a possible D gene (6 bases). Per germline, CDR1 SGHTA and CDR2 FQGNSA. The germline V and J ends were trimmed by 4 bases and 14 bases, with 20 bases remaining between them. The CDR3 length is 13 residues. The CDR3 region is CASSSNQRTAGTF. In nucleotides, the CDR3 is TGTGCCAGCAGCTCCAATCAACGGACAGCCGGAACCTTC.

Of note for this clonotype: Sequence at one end of the junction differs from germline and may be a read error. The rearrangement joins TRBV4-3 to TRBJ2-7, with D perhaps given as TRBD1 or TRBD2 (5 bases each). This CDR3 comprises 15 residues. The germline gives CDR1 LGHNA, CDR2 YSLEER. The CDR3 reads CDSSQRQGTSYEQYF. The CDR3 coding sequence is TGCGACAGCAGCCAACGACAAGGGACCTCCTACGAGCAGTACTTC.

The chain couples TRBV19 to TRBJ2-5, with D perhaps matching TRBD2 (6 bases). With 4 bases removed from V and 5 bases from J, the gap between germline ends came to 17 bases. Per germline, CDR1 LNHDA and CDR2 SQIVND (reference sequence). The CDR3 is 15 residues long. The CDR3 loop reads CASSKGLTFWETQYF. As DNA, the CDR3 is TGTGCCAGTAGTAAGGGACTTACGTTTTGGGAGACCCAGTACTTC.

This clonotype was picked up many times. V gene TRBV11-3 combines with J gene TRBJ1-5; D is possibly TRBD1 (5 bases). The germline V and J ends were trimmed by 0 bases and 5 bases, with 20 bases remaining between them. The CDR3 loop spans 18 amino acids. CDR1 is SGHNT and CDR2 is YENEEA in the germline V gene. The CDR3 is CASSLDRQIPGRDQPQHF. For the CDR3, the DNA is TGTGCCAGCAGCTTAGATAGACAGATACCCGGGAGGGATCAGCCCCAGCATTTT.

This clonotype showed up just a few times. The chain couples TRBV6-2 or TRBV6-3 to TRBJ2-5; 7 nucleotides line up with TRBD2. The J segment lost 4 bases and the V segment lost 2 bases, leaving 4 bases of the junction unmatched. Germline V lookup: CDR1 MNHEY, CDR2 SVGEGT. The CDR3 is 14 amino acids. The CDR3 DNA reads TGTGCCAGCAGTTACGTATCTAGCGGAGAGACCCAGTACTTC. It is translated as CASSYVSSGETQYF.

Ten or more counts support this clonotype. V and J are TRBV12-3 or TRBV12-4 and TRBJ2-3; 9 positions agree with TRBD1. Losses at the gene ends were 7 bases for V and 5 bases for J; bases not matched to a gene: 7. This CDR3 has 14 residues. CDR3 protein: CASTWDRVIDTQYF. CDR3 DNA: TGTGCCAGCACCTGGGACAGGGTCATAGATACGCAGTATTTT.

The chain employs TRBV7-8 and TRBJ2-5, with D possibly matching TRBD2 (6 bases). The germline V gene encodes CDR1 SGHVS and CDR2 FQNEAQ. Trimming stripped 5 bases from V and 5 bases from J, with 24 bases between. This CDR3 has 17 residues. The CDR3 protein is CASSEEGRGRTWETQYF. CDR3 DNA sequence: TGTGCCAGCAGCGAGGAGGGTCGGGGTCGGACGTGGGAGACCCAGTACTTC.

Only a few counts were recorded for this clonotype. The chain recombines TRBV7-2 with TRBJ1-2; the D is unclear. V gave up 8 bases and J gave up 7 bases, with 20 bases separating them. Germline CDR1 is SGHTA and CDR2 is FQGNSA. CDR3 length equals 14 residues. The CDR3 here is CASLPVGVRSGYTF. CDR3 coding DNA: TGTGCCAGCCTGCCGGTTGGGGTACGTTCTGGCTACACCTTC.

The chain recombines TRBV5-1 with TRBJ2-2; 12 nucleotides match TRBD2. Per germline, CDR1 SGHRS and CDR2 YFSETQ. Trimming removed 4 bases from V and 6 bases from J; junction bases left unmatched: 7. This CDR3 is built from 16 residues. The CDR3 spells CASSLATSGSSGELFF. The CDR3 DNA is TGCGCCAGCAGCCTAGCGACTAGCGGGAGTTCCGGGGAGCTGTTTTTT.

J is TRBJ2-3 and V is TRBV28; D remains unclear. CDR3 size: 14 residues. Trimming left V 7 bases short and J 0 bases short, with 11 bases between. The germline CDR1 and CDR2 sequences are MDHEN and SYDVKM. CDR3 loop: CASKTSISTDTQYF. The CDR3 nucleotides are TGTGCCAGCAAGACGTCGATTAGCACAGATACGCAGTATTTT.

This clonotype was detected many times. The chain recombines TRBV7-2 with TRBJ2-5; D could derive from TRBD1 or TRBD2 (6 bases each). The CDR3 consists of 15 residues. Trimming stripped 5 bases from V and 5 bases from J, with 18 bases between. Germline values: CDR1 SGHTA, CDR2 FQGNSA. In nucleotides, the CDR3 is TGTGCCAGCAGCACCAGAGGGGGGTTAGGGGAGACCCAGTACTTC. Amino acid sequence: CASSTRGGLGETQYF.

This clonotype was recorded at least ten times. J is TRBJ1-1 and V is TRBV7-2; D is possibly TRBD1 (6 bases). This CDR3 has 15 amino acids. Between the trimmed V and J ends, which lost 2 bases and 5 bases, there was a span of 15 bases. Germline CDR1 reads SGHTA; CDR2 reads FQGNSA. The CDR3: CASSLSARGYTEAFF. The CDR3 bases are TGTGCCAGCAGCTTATCGGCCAGGGGATATACTGAAGCTTTCTTT.

The J gene is TRBJ2-2, the V gene TRBV24-1; D unclear. V was clipped by 5 bases and J by 1 base, with 7 bases between them. This CDR3 is 14 amino acids long. Germline-derived CDR1 and CDR2 are KGHDR and SFDVKD. The CDR3 DNA sequence: TGTGCCACCAGTGCTGGCAGGAACACCGGGGAGCTGTTTTTT. This codes for CATSAGRNTGELFF.

At least ten counts were recorded for this clonotype. This chain uses TRBV7-2 with TRBJ2-3; TRBD2 matches 8 bases. The CDR3 spans 15 residues. V dropped 1 base and J dropped 3; count of bases not matched to a gene: 3. Germline-derived CDR1 and CDR2 are SGHTA and FQGNSA. Here the CDR3 DNA reads TGTGCCAGCAGCTTAGTGACGGGAGGGACAGATACGCAGTATTTT. As protein: CASSLVTGGTDTQYF.

This sequence joins TRBV14 and TRBJ2-7, with D unresolved. The CDR3 is made up of 16 amino acids. CDR1 is SGHDN, CDR2 FVKESK, per germline. V was pared by 4 bases and J by 0 bases, with 16 bases between. The CDR3 DNA reads TGTGCCAGCAGCCCCGATTGGAACAGCTACTCCTACGAGCAGTACGTC. It specifies CASSPDWNSYSYEQYV.